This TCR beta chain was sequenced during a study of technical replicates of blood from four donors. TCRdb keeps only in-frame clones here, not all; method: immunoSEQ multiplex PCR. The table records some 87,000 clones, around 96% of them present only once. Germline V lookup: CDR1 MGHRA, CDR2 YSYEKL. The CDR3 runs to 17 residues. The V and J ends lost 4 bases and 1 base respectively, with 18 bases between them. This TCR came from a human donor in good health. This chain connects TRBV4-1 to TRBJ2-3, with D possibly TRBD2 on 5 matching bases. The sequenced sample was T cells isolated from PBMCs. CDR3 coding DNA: TGCGCCAGCAGCCTAGGTGCTAGCCTGGAGGGCACAGATACGCAGTATTTT. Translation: CASSLGASLEGTDTQYF.